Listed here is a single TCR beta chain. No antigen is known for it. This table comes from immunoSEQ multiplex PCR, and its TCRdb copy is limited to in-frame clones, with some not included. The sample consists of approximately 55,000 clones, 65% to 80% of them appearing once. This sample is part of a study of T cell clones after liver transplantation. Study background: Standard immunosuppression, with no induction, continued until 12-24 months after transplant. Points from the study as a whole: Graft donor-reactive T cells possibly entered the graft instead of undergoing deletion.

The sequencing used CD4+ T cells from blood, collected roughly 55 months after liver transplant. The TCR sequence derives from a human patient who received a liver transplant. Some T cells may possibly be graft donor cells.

The CDR3 DNA reads as TGTGCCAGCAGTTGGACTCGGCCGGGACAGGGTTACGAGCAGTACTTC. Its protein is CASSWTRPGQGYEQYF. The chain links TRBV27 to TRBJ2-7; 9 bases align to TRBD1. The CDR3 length is 16 residues. The germline V gene has CDR1 MNHEY and CDR2 SMNVEV (reference sequence). Germline trimming cut 4 bases from V and 4 bases from J; bases unmatched to any gene: 11.